This T cell receptor (beta chain) stems from a study of regulatory and conventional T cells in RAG deficiency. Regulatory T cells were sorted from blood as CD4+ CD25-high CD127-low cells. Comments on this clone: Its cognate antigen is unknown.

General study findings and limits: Other subsets showed approximately 10-fold reductions, but Treg unique TCR beta sequences fell 95 to 100-fold in these patients. In Omenn syndrome, Treg and Tconv repertoires overlapped >85%.

Profiling relied on immunoSEQ multiplex PCR, and the TCRdb table lists in-frame clones only, not all of them. The table has some 20,000 clones, about 91% seen once. The germline V and J ends were trimmed by 6 bases and 8 bases, with 17 bases remaining between them. Germline V gene lookup returns CDR1 SGHTS and CDR2 YDEGEE. The CDR3 consists of 14 residues. The same data also contributed to another study, on regulatory T cells. From that study: Amplification used 52 TRBV primers and 13 TRBJ primers. Regulatory T cells showed the strongest V-J pair restriction and V/J gene skewing among patient repertoires.

The source material was Tregs sorted from blood. The clonotype comes from a human donor in good health. This chain connects TRBV5-8 to TRBJ1-4; D not certain. The CDR3, as DNA: TGTGCCAGCAACCTTATGGGGATTGCGGAAAAACTGTTTTTT. It is translated as CASNLMGIAEKLFF.